This is a list of T cell receptor beta chains from one sample in a study of siplizumab effects on memory and regulatory T cells. Here immunoSEQ multiplex PCR was the method, and the copy in TCRdb shows in-frame clones only, minus some. The sample lists tens of thousands of clones, 90% to 95% occurring once. Input material: CD8+ T cells sorted from blood. The receptors originated from a human donor in good health. Both conserved end residues are part of each CDR3. A D gene is named only where the DNA matches it firmly. Rows give clone size only sometimes, using once, few, many, or a class for an expanded clone.

TRBV7-3	-	TRBJ1-1	-	TGTGCCAGCAGCTTAGGTGGGAGCACTGAAGCTTTCTTT	CASSLGGSTEAFF
TRBV7-2	-	TRBJ1-1	-	TGTGCCAGCAGCGGACGTCTCGGGAGATACACTGAAGCTTTCTTT	CASSGRLGRYTEAFF
TRBV18	-	TRBJ2-1	TRBD1	TGTGCCAGCTCACCAACAGACAGGGGAGCCTACAATGAGCAGTTCTTC	CASSPTDRGAYNEQFF
TRBV21-1	-	TRBJ2-1	-	TGTGCCAGCAGCAAAGTTCGGCAGCATGAGCAGTTCTTC	CASSKVRQHEQFF
TRBV6-1	-	TRBJ1-1	-	TGTGCCAGCAGTGAAGCGGGACACACTGAAGCTTTCTTT	CASSEAGHTEAFF
TRBV18	-	TRBJ2-1	-	TGTGCCAGCTCACCCGACAGGGGAAAGCTAGCGGGAAGTAATTACAATGAGCAGTTCTTC	CASSPDRGKLAGSNYNEQFF
TRBV30	-	TRBJ1-4	TRBD1	TGTGCCTGGGCAAAATGGGACAGGGTTAATGAAAAACTGTTTTTT	CAWAKWDRVNEKLFF
TRBV11-3	-	TRBJ2-7	TRBD1	TGTGCCAGCAGCTTAGCCGGGACAGGGGCCTACGAGCAGTACTTC	CASSLAGTGAYEQYF
TRBV4-2	once	TRBJ2-2	-	TGTGCCAGCAGCCAAGGCGGGGCTGCCGGGGAGCTGTTTTTT	CASSQGGAAGELFF
TRBV6-6	-	TRBJ1-2	-	TGTGCCAGCAGTAAGACAGGAGCTGGGTATGGCTACACCTTC	CASSKTGAGYGYTF
TRBV7-6	-	TRBJ2-7	TRBD2	TGTGCCAGCAGCTTACGCCGGGACTATTCCTACGAGCAGTACTTC	CASSLRRDYSYEQYF
TRBV19	-	TRBJ2-7	-	TGTGCCACCACAGCAGGGGGGTTCTCCTACGAGCAGTACTTC	CATTAGGFSYEQYF
TRBV13	once	TRBJ2-7	-	TGTGCCAGCAGCTTGGGCCAGGGAGACTACGAGCAGTACTTC	CASSLGQGDYEQYF
TRBV30	-	TRBJ1-1	TRBD1	TGTGCCTGGAGTGGACAGGGGTGGACTGAAGCTTTCTTT	CAWSGQGWTEAFF
TRBV19	-	TRBJ2-2	-	TGTGCCAGTAGTCCCACCCCCGGGGAGCTGTTTTTT	CASSPTPGELFF
TRBV28	-	TRBJ1-2	-	TGTGCCAGCAGCCACACCGAATCGGACGGCTATGGCTACACCTTC	CASSHTESDGYGYTF
TRBV7-2	-	TRBJ2-7	TRBD2	TGTGCCAGCACCCAGCCGGCCCGAGCGGGAGACGAGCAGTACTTC	CASTQPARAGDEQYF
TRBV29-1	once	TRBJ2-1	-	TGCAGCGTTACACAAGGTGAACAGTTCTTC	CSVTQGEQFF
TRBV11-2	once	TRBJ2-2	-	TGTGCCAGCAGCATGAGCTACGGACAGAACACCGGGGAGCTGTTTTTT	CASSMSYGQNTGELFF
TRBV4-1	-	TRBJ2-5	TRBD2	TGCGCCAGCAGCCAAGGAGTGGAGGCGGGAGTGGGGAAGACCCAGTACTTC	CASSQGVEAGVGKTQYF
TRBV10-1	-	TRBJ2-1	TRBD2	TGCGCCAGCAGTGAGTCAGGGCTAGCGGGAGACTTCGATGAGCAGTTCTTC	CASSESGLAGDFDEQFF
TRBV7-9	-	TRBJ1-3	-	TGTGCCAGCAGCCCGATTGAGGGTTGGGGAAACACCATATATTTT	CASSPIEGWGNTIYF
TRBV28	-	TRBJ2-7	TRBD1	TGTGCCAGCAGTCCAATGAACCCGGGACAGGTATACTACGAGCAGTACTTC	CASSPMNPGQVYYEQYF
TRBV5-5	-	TRBJ2-7	TRBD2	TGTGCCAGCAGCTACTCTAGCGGGTCCTACGAGCAGTACTTC	CASSYSSGSYEQYF
TRBV10-1	-	TRBJ2-2	-	TGCGCCAGCAGTGAGTCTGGACGGTCCCCCGGGGAGCTGTTTTTT	CASSESGRSPGELFF
TRBV6-5	-	TRBJ2-5	-	TGTGCCAGCAGTTACTCATCAACCTTAGAGACCCAGTACTTC	CASSYSSTLETQYF
TRBV13	-	TRBJ2-2	-	TGTGCCAGCAGCTCGGGGACCGGGGAGCTGTTTTTT	CASSSGTGELFF
TRBV29-1	once	TRBJ2-3	-	TGCAGCGCTTACGCCCCGGCAGAGCCGGTCACTTATACGCAGTATTTT	CSAYAPAEPVTYTQYF
TRBV7-8	-	TRBJ2-5	TRBD2	TGTGCCAGCAGCTTAGATTGGGTTAGCGGGAGCCAAGAGACCCAGTACTTC	CASSLDWVSGSQETQYF
TRBV19	-	TRBJ2-1	TRBD2	TGTGCCAGTAGTAAAACCGGGACTAGTGCACATGAGCAGTTCTTC	CASSKTGTSAHEQFF
TRBV28	-	TRBJ1-5	-	TGTGCCAGCAGTTTTGAGGGGACCCCCAATCAGCCCCAGCATTTT	CASSFEGTPNQPQHF
TRBV6-5	-	TRBJ2-5	-	TGTGCCAGCAGTTCCGACAGTCAAGAGACCCAGTACTTC	CASSSDSQETQYF
TRBV7-3	once	TRBJ2-7	-	TGTGCCAGCAGCTTCTCTGCGGAAAAATACTACGAGCAGTACTTC	CASSFSAEKYYEQYF
TRBV9	-	TRBJ2-2	-	TGTGCCAGCAGCGTGTGGGGGAGTGACACCGGGGAGCTGTTTTTT	CASSVWGSDTGELFF
TRBV7-7	-	TRBJ1-3	-	TGTGCTAGCAGCGCCGGGAGGAGTCCAGGAAACACCATATATTTT	CASSAGRSPGNTIYF
TRBV9	once	TRBJ1-2	-	TGTGCCAGCAGCGTAGGGAAAAAGGGGCTTTACGGCTACACCTTC	CASSVGKKGLYGYTF
TRBV7-6	once	TRBJ1-5	-	TGTGCCAGCAGCCTGACTGACGGGAGCAATCAGCCCCAGCATTTT	CASSLTDGSNQPQHF
TRBV27	-	TRBJ2-7	-	TGTGCCAGCAGTTGGACAGAAGGTTACGAGCAGTACTTC	CASSWTEGYEQYF
TRBV7-9	-	TRBJ2-7	TRBD1	TGTGCCAGCAGCTCCCTGGAGGACAGGGAAGACTACGAGCAGTACTTC	CASSSLEDREDYEQYF
TRBV9	-	TRBJ2-7	TRBD2	TGTGCCAGCAGCGCTGGTGCGAGCGGGAGCTACGAGCAGTACTTC	CASSAGASGSYEQYF
TRBV6-1	-	TRBJ2-2	-	TGTGCCAGCAGGTCGATAAAGGCTAGCCGGGGAGCTGTTTTT	CASRSIKASRGAVF
TRBV7-9	-	TRBJ2-2	-	TGTGCCAGCAGCTTAGCGCCTGGAGGACGGGAGCTGTTTTTT	CASSLAPGGRELFF
TRBV6-5	once	TRBJ1-6	-	TGTGCCAGCAGTTACCGCCCCGGGGCACCCCTCCACTTT	CASSYRPGAPLHF
TRBV4-1	-	TRBJ2-3	TRBD2	TGCGCCAGCAGCCAATGGGAGGGAGGCGACACAGATACGCAGTATTTT	CASSQWEGGDTDTQYF
TRBV9	-	TRBJ2-1	-	TGTGCCAGCAGCTCGTCAGGGGCAGGTGAGCAGTTCTTC	CASSSSGAGEQFF
TRBV2	-	TRBJ2-5	-	TGTGCCAGCAGTGACAGGGAAGGCGGCCAAGAGACCCAGTACTTC	CASSDREGGQETQYF
TRBV5-4	few	TRBJ2-3	-	TGTGCCAGCAGCTTGGTTGCCAGTAGCACAGATACGCAGTATTTT	CASSLVASSTDTQYF
TRBV5-1	-	TRBJ2-5	-	TGCGCCAGCAGCTTGGCCTCGGGGCGAAGGCAAGAGACCCAGTACTTC	CASSLASGRRQETQYF
TRBV5-6	once	TRBJ2-7	TRBD2	TGTGCCAGCAGCCCGGGGACTAGCGGGAGCGTTGAGCAGTACTTC	CASSPGTSGSVEQYF
TRBV12-5	-	TRBJ1-5	TRBD1	TGTGCTAGTGGTTTGGTTCTAGGACAGGCTAGCAATCAGCCCCAGCATTTT	CASGLVLGQASNQPQHF
TRBV9	-	TRBJ1-1	-	TGTGCCAGCAGCTCAGAGGGTTGGACTGAAGCTTTCTTT	CASSSEGWTEAFF
TRBV11-2	-	TRBJ2-7	-	TGTGCCAGCAGCTTTAGCAACCACGAGCAGTACTTC	CASSFSNHEQYF
TRBV7-8	-	TRBJ2-1	TRBD2	TGTGCCAGCAGCTTAGCCCTAGCGGGAGCAAAGAGCTCCTACAATGAGCAGTTCTTC	CASSLALAGAKSSYNEQFF
TRBV14	-	TRBJ2-5	-	TGTGCCAGCAGCCCGCGACTAGAGGGGGAGACCCAGTACTTC	CASSPRLEGETQYF
TRBV4-2	-	TRBJ2-3	-	TGTGCCAGCAGCCACGGCACAGATACGCAGTATTTT	CASSHGTDTQYF
TRBV12-5	-	TRBJ1-2	TRBD1	TGTGCTAGTGGTTTTGGACAGGGGAACGGCTACACCTTC	CASGFGQGNGYTF
TRBV27	-	TRBJ2-2	-	TGTGCCAGCAGTTTACGCTCCGGGGAGCTGTTTTTT	CASSLRSGELFF